This entry concerns a single T cell receptor (beta chain). Its cognate antigen is unknown. Amplification targeted the TCR beta CDR3 regions, with RNA transcripts as the source material. A first-round RT-PCR used HTBI primers, followed by a second-round multiplex PCR. TCRdb independently ran MiXCR on the multiplex PCR reads; one entry per CDR3 protein. The data show 170,000 or so distinct CDR3 sequences, approximately 40% seen once. For donors with ophthalmopathy, the disease showed moderate-to-severe activity, reached CAS ≥3 and NOSPECS ≥4, and had lasted under 3 months. PBMCs had their origin in fresh peripheral blood (around 10 ml). This sample is part of a study of Graves' ophthalmopathy and Graves' hyperthyroidism. As for the study in general: At the time of initial diagnosis and before any treatment, peripheral blood was collected. General study points: The model's prediction of ophthalmopathy progression had 70.59% sensitivity and less than 75% specificity.

This TCR was sampled from a woman between 40 and 55 years old with Graves' ophthalmopathy. Material for sequencing was peripheral blood.

CDR3 DNA sequence: TGTGCCAGCGGCCCCCAAGGATACGAGCAGTACTTC. Its protein product is CASGPQGYEQYF. V is TRBV6-2 or TRBV6-3 and J is TRBJ2-7; D remains ambiguous. Trimming pared 8 bases from V and 4 bases from J, leaving 12 bases between. The germline V gene has CDR1 MNHEY and CDR2 SVGEGT. This CDR3 is built from 12 residues.